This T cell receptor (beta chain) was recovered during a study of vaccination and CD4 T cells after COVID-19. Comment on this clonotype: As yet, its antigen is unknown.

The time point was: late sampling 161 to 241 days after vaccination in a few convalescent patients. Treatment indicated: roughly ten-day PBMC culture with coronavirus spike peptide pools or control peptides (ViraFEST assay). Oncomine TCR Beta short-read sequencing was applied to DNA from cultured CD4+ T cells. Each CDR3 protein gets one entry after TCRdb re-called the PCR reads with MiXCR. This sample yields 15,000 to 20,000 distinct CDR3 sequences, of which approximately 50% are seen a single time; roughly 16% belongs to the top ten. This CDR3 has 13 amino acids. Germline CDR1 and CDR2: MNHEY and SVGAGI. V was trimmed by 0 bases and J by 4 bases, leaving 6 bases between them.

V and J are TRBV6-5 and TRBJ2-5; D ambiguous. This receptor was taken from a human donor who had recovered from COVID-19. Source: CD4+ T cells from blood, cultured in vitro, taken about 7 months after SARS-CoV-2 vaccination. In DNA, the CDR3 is TGTGCCAGCAGTTACTCCAGGAGAGAGACCCAGTACTTC. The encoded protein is CASSYSRRETQYF.